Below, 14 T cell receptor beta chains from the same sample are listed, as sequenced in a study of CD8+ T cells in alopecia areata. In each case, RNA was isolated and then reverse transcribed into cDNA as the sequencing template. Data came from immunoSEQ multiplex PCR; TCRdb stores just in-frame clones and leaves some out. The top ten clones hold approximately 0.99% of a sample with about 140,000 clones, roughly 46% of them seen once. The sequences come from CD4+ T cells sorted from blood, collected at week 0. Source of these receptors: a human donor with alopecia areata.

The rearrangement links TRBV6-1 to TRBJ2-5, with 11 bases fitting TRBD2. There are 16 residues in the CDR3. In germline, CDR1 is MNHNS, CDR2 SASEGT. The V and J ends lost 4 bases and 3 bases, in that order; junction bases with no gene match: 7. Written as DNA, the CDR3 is TGTGCCAGCAGTGTTCTAGCGGGAGGAGTAGAAGAGACCCAGTACTTC. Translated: CASSVLAGGVEETQYF.

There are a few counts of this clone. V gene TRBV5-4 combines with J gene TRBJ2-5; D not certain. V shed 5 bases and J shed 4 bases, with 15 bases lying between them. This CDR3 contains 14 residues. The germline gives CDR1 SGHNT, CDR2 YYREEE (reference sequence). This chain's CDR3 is CASRAWASGETQYF. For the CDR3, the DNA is TGTGCCAGCAGGGCTTGGGCTTCGGGAGAGACCCAGTACTTC.

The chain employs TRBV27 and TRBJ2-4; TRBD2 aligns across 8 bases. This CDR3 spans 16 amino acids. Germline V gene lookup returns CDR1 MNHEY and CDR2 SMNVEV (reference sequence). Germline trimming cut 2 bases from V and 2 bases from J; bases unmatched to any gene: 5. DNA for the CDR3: TGTGCCAGCAGTTTAGCGGGGGGTGAATCCAAAAACATTCAGTACTTC. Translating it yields CASSLAGGESKNIQYF.

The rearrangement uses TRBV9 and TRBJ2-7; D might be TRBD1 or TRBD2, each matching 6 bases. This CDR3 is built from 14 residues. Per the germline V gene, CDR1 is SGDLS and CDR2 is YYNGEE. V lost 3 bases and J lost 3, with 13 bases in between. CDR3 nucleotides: TGTGCCAGCAGCGGCCCCGGGGGCATCTACGAGCAGTACTTC. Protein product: CASSGPGGIYEQYF.

In DNA form, the CDR3 reads TGCAGCGTTGACCCTGACAGGGGGGGTGAGACCCAGTACTTC. Its translation is CSVDPDRGGETQYF. The rearrangement joins TRBV29-1 to TRBJ2-5; 9 nucleotides agree with TRBD1. Germline V CDR1 and CDR2: SQVTM, ANQGSEA. The CDR3 length is 14 residues. J was trimmed by 5 bases and V by 3 bases; bases with no gene match: 7.

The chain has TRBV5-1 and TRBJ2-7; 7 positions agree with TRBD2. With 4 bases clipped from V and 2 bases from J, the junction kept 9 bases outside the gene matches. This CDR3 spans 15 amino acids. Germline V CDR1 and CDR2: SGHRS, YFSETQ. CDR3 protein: CASSLESGTPYEQYF. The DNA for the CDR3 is TGCGCCAGCAGCCTTGAGAGCGGGACGCCCTACGAGCAGTACTTC.

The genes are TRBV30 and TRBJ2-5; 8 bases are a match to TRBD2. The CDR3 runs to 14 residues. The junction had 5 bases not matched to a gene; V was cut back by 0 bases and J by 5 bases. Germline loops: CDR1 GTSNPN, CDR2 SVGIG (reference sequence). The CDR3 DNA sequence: TGTGCCTGGAGTGTACAAAGCGGGAGTGAGACCCAGTACTTC. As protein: CAWSVQSGSETQYF.

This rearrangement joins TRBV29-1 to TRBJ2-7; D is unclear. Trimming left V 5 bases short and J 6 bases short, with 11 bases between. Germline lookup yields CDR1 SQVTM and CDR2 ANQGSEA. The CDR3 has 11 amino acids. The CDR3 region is CSVSRSGEQYF. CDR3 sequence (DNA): TGCAGCGTTTCCCGGTCAGGCGAGCAGTACTTC.

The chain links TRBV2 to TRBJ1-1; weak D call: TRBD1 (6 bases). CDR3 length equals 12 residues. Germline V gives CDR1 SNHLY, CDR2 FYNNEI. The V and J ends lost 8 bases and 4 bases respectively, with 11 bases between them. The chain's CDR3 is CASHRVATEAFF. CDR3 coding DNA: TGTGCCAGCCACAGGGTGGCCACTGAAGCTTTCTTT.

The CDR3 is CASSSPASGREGYNEQFF. The CDR3 nucleotides are TGTGCCAGCAGCTCCCCGGCTAGCGGGAGGGAAGGTTACAATGAGCAGTTCTTC. The gene calls are TRBV4-2 and TRBJ2-1; 12 bases match TRBD2. The CDR3 contains 18 residues. The germline V gene encodes CDR1 LGHNA and CDR2 YNFKEQ. The ends lost 5 bases at V and 4 bases at J; junction bases unmatched: 12.

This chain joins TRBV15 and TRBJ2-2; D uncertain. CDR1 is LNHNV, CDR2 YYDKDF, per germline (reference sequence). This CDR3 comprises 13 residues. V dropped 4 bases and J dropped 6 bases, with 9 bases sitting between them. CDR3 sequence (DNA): TGTGCCACCAGCACGCGTTTCGCCGGGGAGCTGTTTTTT. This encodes CATSTRFAGELFF.

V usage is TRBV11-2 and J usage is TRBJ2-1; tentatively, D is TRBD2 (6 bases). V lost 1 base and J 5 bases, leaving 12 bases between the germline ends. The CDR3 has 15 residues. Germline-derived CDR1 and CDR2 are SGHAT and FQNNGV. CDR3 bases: TGTGCCAGCAGCTTAGGGGGAGGAGGTAACAATGAGCAGTTCTTC. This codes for CASSLGGGGNNEQFF.

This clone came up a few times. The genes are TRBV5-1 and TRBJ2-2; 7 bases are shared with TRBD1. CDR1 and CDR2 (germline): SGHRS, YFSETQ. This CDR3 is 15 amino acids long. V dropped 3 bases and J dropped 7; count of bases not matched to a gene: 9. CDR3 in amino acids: CASSSLDRAHGELFF. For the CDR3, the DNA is TGCGCCAGCAGCTCCCTTGACAGGGCCCACGGGGAGCTGTTTTTT.

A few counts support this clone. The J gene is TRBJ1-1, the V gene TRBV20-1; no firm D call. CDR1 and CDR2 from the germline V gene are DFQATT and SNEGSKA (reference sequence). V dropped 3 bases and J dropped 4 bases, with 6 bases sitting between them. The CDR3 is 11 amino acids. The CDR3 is CSASYSTEAFF. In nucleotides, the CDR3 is TGCAGTGCTAGTTATAGCACTGAAGCTTTCTTT.